This paragraph reports one T cell receptor delta chain. One base separates it from a far larger clone, so it is likely a read error. This specimen includes other DNA sequences encoding the same CDR3. This specimen comes from a study of gamma-delta T cells after stem cell transplantation. Deletions cut 0 bases from V and 14 bases from J, with 15 bases between. Germline CDR1 is GEAIGNYY and CDR2 is EKD. The CDR3 totals 13 residues. TCRdb called clones from the RT-PCR reads again using CATT. The repertoire consists of over 7,000 delta-chain clones, with more than 12% occurring once and the leading ten covering less than 6%.

The rearrangement uses TRDV2 and TRDJ2; possibly TRDD3 for D (5 bases). The source material was gamma-delta T cells. The TCR sequence derives from a human donor. It is not recorded whose cells these are; they may come from a transplant donor. The CDR3, as DNA: TGTGCCTGTGACACCTGGGGCACCCCGTGGCTCTTCTTT. Translation: CACDTWGTPWLFF.